The clone carrying this T cell receptor (beta chain) was observed once. Its antigen is unknown. CD45RO-negative cells were positively selected for CCR7, leaving out terminally differentiated effector memory CD45RA+ cells. The donors, all of them Caucasian adults, lived in Nashville, Tennessee. Assay used: immunoSEQ multiplex PCR; TCRdb lists only in-frame clones, some missing. The repertoire includes about 2.1 million clones, 80% to 95% of them detected once, and around 1.8% sits in the top ten. From germline, CDR1 is LNHDA and CDR2 SQIVND (reference sequence). The CDR3 is made up of 17 amino acids. Unmatched junction bases numbered 7, after V lost 5 bases and J lost 0 bases. These data are taken from a study of shared clonotypes between healthy human individuals. General study findings and limits: Expectations were that clonotype sharing among donors would be affected by sequencing depth. The low donor count limited represented genetic and exposure-history diversity.

V usage is TRBV19 and J usage is TRBJ2-1; TRBD2 matches at 10 bases. Sequencing was done on a sample of naive CD8+ T cells from PBMCs. This clonotype originated in a man between 18 and 35 years old in good health. Some clones in this sample may be carry-over from other donors' samples. The CDR3 DNA is TGTGCCAGTAGTTGGACTAGCGGAGAAAGCTCCTACAATGAGCAGTTCTTC. Residues: CASSWTSGESSYNEQFF.